The 8 T cell receptor beta chains presented below share a single source sample, sequenced in a study of prognosis after radiotherapy for stage I lung cancer. Researchers used two-round multiplex PCR to amplify TCR beta CDR3 starting from genomic DNA. Gene-specific primers for each TRBV and TRBJ gene drove first-round PCR. TCRdb analysed the multiplex PCR reads with MiXCR anew, one entry per CDR3 protein. This repertoire shows approximately 25,000 distinct CDR3 sequences, 40% to 55% found once; its top ten account for about 15%. The sample here was PBMCs, taken before or after stereotactic body radiation therapy (not recorded which). Receptors were obtained from a donor over 45 with non-small cell lung cancer.

This clonotype was seen many times. J is TRBJ2-7 and V is TRBV29-1, with D perhaps TRBD2 (6 bases). Germline V gene sequence: CDR1 SQVTM, CDR2 ANQGSEA. The V end was cut by 2 bases, the J end by 0 bases, with 17 bases between. The CDR3 sequence is 16 residues long. The CDR3 DNA is TGCAGCGTTGAAATGCGGGTAACTAGCCGCTCCTACGAGCAGTACTTC. It encodes CSVEMRVTSRSYEQYF.

This clonotype was seen a handful of times. This may be a read error, as it is one base from a much larger clone. The genes are TRBV6-1 and TRBJ1-1, with D uncertain. The length of the CDR3 is 11 residues. Germline V gene data show CDR1 as MNHNS and CDR2 as SASEGT. The CDR3 DNA follows: TGTGCCAGCAGTACCAACACTGAAGCTTCCTTT. Translating it yields CASSTNTEASF.

About this clonotype itself: This likely stems from a read error, as it lies one base from a far larger clone. This chain uses TRBV6-2 or TRBV6-3 with TRBJ2-2, with D possibly being TRBD1 or TRBD2 (5 bases each). Germline-derived CDR1 and CDR2 are MNHEY and SVGEGT. The CDR3 spans 15 residues. This CDR3 is CSSRSRDALTGELFF. As DNA, the CDR3 is TGTTCCAGCAGAAGCCGGGACGCTTTAACCGGGGAGCTGTTTTTT.

This clonotype was seen repeatedly, ten times or more. The chain has TRBV30 and TRBJ1-6; D may be TRBD1 (6 bases). Trimming cost V 2 bases and J 7 bases, with 15 bases left between them. Per the germline V gene, CDR1 is GTSNPN and CDR2 is SVGIG (reference sequence). The CDR3 contains 15 residues. The CDR3 DNA reads TGTGCCTGGAGTAATGGGCAGGGGTACAATTCACCCCTCCACTTT. Amino acid sequence: CAWSNGQGYNSPLHF.

The count of this clonotype is one. The rearrangement joins TRBV6-2 or TRBV6-3 to TRBJ2-2, with D perhaps given as TRBD1 or TRBD2 (5 bases each). Germline CDR1 is MNHEY and CDR2 is SVGEGT. The V end was cut by 7 bases, the J end by 4 bases, with 16 bases between. The CDR3 length is 15 residues. The DNA of the CDR3 is TGTGCCAGCATATGGAGCGGTGGGGGCACCGGGGAGCTGTTTTTT. This sequence encodes CASIWSGGGTGELFF.

This clonotype was seen ten or more times. This chain connects TRBV19 to TRBJ1-1, with 9 nucleotides matching TRBD1. The CDR3 contains 14 residues. V gave up 6 bases and J gave up 5 bases; unmatched junction bases: 7. Germline CDR1 reads LNHDA; CDR2 reads SQIVND (reference sequence). As DNA, the CDR3 is TGTGCCAGTAGGACAGGACAGGGGTGGACTGAAGCTTTCTTT. It yields the protein CASRTGQGWTEAFF.

This clonotype showed up many times. The junction departs from the called germline gene at one end, perhaps through a read error. The rearrangement joins TRBV24-1 to TRBJ2-3; 9 bases fit TRBD2. The CDR3 runs 15 residues. Germline CDR1 and CDR2: KGHDR and SFDVKD. This chain's CDR3 is CATGETSGSTDTQYF. CDR3 coding DNA: TGTGCCACCGGTGAGACTAGCGGTAGCACAGATACGCAGTATTTT.

Judged by abundance, this clonotype is medium-sized (0.01 to 0.1%). The gene calls are TRBV19 and TRBJ1-1; D is unclear. Trimming took 6 bases from V and 3 from J, leaving 5 bases between them. This CDR3 has 11 amino acids. Germline assignment: CDR1 LNHDA and CDR2 SQIVND (reference sequence). The CDR3 sequence: CASSLYTEAFF. In DNA, the CDR3 is TGTGCCAGTAGCCTTTACACTGAAGCTTTCTTT.